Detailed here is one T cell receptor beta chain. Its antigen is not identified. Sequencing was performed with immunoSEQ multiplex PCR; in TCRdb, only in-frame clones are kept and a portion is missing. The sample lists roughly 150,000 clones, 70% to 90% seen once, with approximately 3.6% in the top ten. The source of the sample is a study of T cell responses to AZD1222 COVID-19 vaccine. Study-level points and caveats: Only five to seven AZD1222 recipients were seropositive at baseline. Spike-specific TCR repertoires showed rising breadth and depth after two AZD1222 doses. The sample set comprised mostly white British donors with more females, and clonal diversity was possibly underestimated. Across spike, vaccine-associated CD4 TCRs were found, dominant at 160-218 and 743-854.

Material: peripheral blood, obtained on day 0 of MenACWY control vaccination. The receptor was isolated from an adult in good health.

CDR3 region: CASSLSRAGSNQPQHF. In DNA, the CDR3 is TGTGCCAGCAGTTTAAGCAGGGCAGGAAGCAATCAGCCCCAGCATTTT. This sequence joins TRBV6-2 or TRBV6-3 and TRBJ1-5; perhaps TRBD1 as D (5 bases). The CDR3 contains 16 residues. CDR1 and CDR2 from the germline V gene are MNHEY and SVGEGT. V was pared by 4 bases and J by 1 base, with 14 bases between.